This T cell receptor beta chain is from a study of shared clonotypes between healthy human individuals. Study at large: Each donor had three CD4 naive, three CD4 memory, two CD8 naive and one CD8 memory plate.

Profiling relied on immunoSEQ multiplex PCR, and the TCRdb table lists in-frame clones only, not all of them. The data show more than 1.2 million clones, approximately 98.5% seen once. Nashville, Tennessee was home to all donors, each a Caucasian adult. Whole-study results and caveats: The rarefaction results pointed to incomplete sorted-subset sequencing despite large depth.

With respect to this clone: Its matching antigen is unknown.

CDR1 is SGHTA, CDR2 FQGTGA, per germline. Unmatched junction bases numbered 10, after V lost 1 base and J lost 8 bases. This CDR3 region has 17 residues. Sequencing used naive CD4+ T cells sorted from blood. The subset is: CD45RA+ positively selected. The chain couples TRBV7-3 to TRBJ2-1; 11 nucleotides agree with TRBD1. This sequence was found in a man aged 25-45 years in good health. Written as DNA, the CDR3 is TGTGCCAGCAGCTTAAGCGGACAGGGGGCAGCGGTTTATGAGCAGTTCTTC. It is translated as CASSLSGQGAAVYEQFF.